The sequence of this T cell receptor (beta chain) was determined in a study of T cells in Graves' hyperthyroidism and ophthalmopathy. Study observations and caveats: The blood repertoire included most of the expanded thyroid clonotypes above 0.001.

Germline loops: CDR1 MGHRA, CDR2 YSYEKL. There are 13 residues in the CDR3. The V and J ends lost 4 bases and 4 bases respectively, with 10 bases between them. What was amplified from RNA transcripts were TCR beta CDR3 regions. The HTBI set primed first-round TCR CDR3 RT-PCR. TCRdb used MiXCR to reprocess the multiplex PCR reads, holding one entry per CDR3 protein. The table lists 90,000 to 120,000 distinct CDR3 sequences, about 16% of them singletons, with less than 50% in the top ten. As regards this clonotype: No antigen is known for it.

Hyperthyroidism in the patients, aged 18 to 65, was newly diagnosed and under 2 months in duration. This clonotype originated in a woman aged 45 to 65 with Graves' hyperthyroidism. The chain recombines TRBV4-1 with TRBJ1-2; D gene uncertain. The sequencing sample was made of blood. CDR3 sequence: CASSPGLSYGYTF. In DNA, the CDR3 is TGCGCCAGCAGCCCTGGCCTTTCCTATGGCTACACCTTC.